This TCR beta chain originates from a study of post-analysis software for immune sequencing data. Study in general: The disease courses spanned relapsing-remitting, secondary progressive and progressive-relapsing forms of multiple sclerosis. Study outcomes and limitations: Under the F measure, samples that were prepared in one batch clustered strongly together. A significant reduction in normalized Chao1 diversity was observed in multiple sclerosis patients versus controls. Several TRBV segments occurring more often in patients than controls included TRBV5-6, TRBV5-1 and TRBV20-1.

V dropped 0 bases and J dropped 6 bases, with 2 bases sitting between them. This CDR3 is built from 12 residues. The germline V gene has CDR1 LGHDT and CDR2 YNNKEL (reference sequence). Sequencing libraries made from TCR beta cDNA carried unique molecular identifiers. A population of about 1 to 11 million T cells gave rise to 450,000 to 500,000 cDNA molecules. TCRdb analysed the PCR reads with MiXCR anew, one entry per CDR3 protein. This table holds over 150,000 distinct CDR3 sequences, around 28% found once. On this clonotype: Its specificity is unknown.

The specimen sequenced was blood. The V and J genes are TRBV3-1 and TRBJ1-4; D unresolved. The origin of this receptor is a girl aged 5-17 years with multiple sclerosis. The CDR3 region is CASSQDYEKLFF. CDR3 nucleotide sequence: TGTGCCAGCAGCCAAGATTATGAAAAACTGTTTTTT.